The rows below give T cell receptor beta chains drawn from one sample of a study of T cells in Graves' hyperthyroidism and ophthalmopathy. TCRdb processed the multiplex PCR reads anew with MiXCR; each CDR3 protein has one entry. The table shows 300,000 to 400,000 distinct CDR3 sequences, with around 20% occurring only once. Input material: blood. The receptor set was obtained from a woman aged 45 to 65 with Graves' hyperthyroidism. Both conserved end residues are part of each CDR3. Fields, in order: J gene, V gene, D gene, clone size, CDR3 protein, CDR3 DNA. The D gene is left open where the match is weak. Where a row states a size, it is once, few, many or the class of an expanded clone; other rows omit it.

TRBJ2-5	TRBV20-1	-	few	CSATGQNQETQYF	TGCAGTGCTACTGGACAGAATCAAGAGACCCAGTACTTC
TRBJ1-2	TRBV6-1	TRBD1	many	CASSAASSGQGANYGYTF	TGTGCCAGCAGCGCAGCCTCCTCGGGACAGGGGGCTAACTATGGCTACACCTTC
TRBJ1-2	TRBV11-2	-	-	CASSPTRGRDYGYTF	TGTGCCAGCAGCCCCACCCGGGGGCGGGACTATGGCTACACCTTC
TRBJ1-5	TRBV6-1	-	-	CASRPLGRLLNQPQHF	TGTGCCAGCAGACCTCTCGGACGGTTATTAAATCAGCCCCAGCATTTT
TRBJ2-7	TRBV6-1	-	many	CASSRTVNYEQYF	TGTGCCAGCAGCCGCACAGTGAACTACGAGCAGTACTTC
TRBJ2-1	TRBV27	TRBD1	-	CASSPGQGSTSYNEQFF	TGTGCCAGCAGTCCCGGACAGGGAAGTACCTCCTACAATGAGCAGTTCTTC
TRBJ2-3	TRBV28	TRBD1	-	CASSRTGGYDTQYF	TGTGCCAGCAGTCGGACAGGGGGCTATGATACGCAGTATTTT
TRBJ2-1	TRBV15	TRBD2	-	CATSRARGLAGGNEQFF	TGTGCCACCAGCAGAGCCCGGGGACTAGCGGGTGGCAATGAGCAGTTCTTC
TRBJ2-3	TRBV7-2	TRBD1	-	CASSPVRGQDTQYF	TGTGCCAGCAGCCCCGTCAGGGGGCAAGATACGCAGTATTTT
TRBJ1-2	TRBV6-2/TRBV6-3	-	few	CASSDNRDGYTF	TGTGCCAGCAGTGATAACAGGGACGGCTACACCTTC
TRBJ2-7	TRBV12-3/TRBV12-4	-	many	CASSFGFYEQYF	TGTGCCAGCAGTTTTGGGTTCTACGAGCAGTACTTC
TRBJ1-6	TRBV18	-	few	CASSPPRHGSSYNSPLHF	TGTGCCAGCTCACCGCCGAGACACGGCAGCTCCTATAATTCACCCCTCCACTTT
TRBJ1-4	TRBV5-1	TRBD1	many	CASSPGRGPSNEKLFF	TGCGCCAGCAGCCCGGGGAGGGGGCCTTCTAATGAAAAACTGTTTTTT
TRBJ2-5	TRBV3-1	TRBD2	few	CASSQGAGGVETQYF	TGTGCCAGCAGCCAAGGGGCGGGAGGAGTAGAGACCCAGTACTTC
TRBJ2-7	TRBV20-1	-	many	CSARGRDIYEQYF	TGCAGTGCTAGAGGCCGGGACATCTACGAGCAGTACTTC
TRBJ2-3	TRBV28	-	many	CASSLAGPTDTQYF	TGTGCCAGCAGTTTAGCGGGCCCCACAGATACGCAGTATTTT
TRBJ1-2	TRBV5-1	TRBD1	-	CASSSRGLGYGYTF	TGCGCCAGCAGCTCCAGGGGGCTCGGCTATGGCTACACCTTC
TRBJ1-1	TRBV2	-	-	CASSQARVNTEAFF	TGTGCCAGCAGCCAAGCCAGGGTGAACACTGAAGCTTTCTTT
TRBJ1-5	TRBV20-1	-	few	CSARVPGADNQPQHF	TGCAGTGCTAGAGTTCCGGGGGCCGACAATCAGCCCCAGCATTTT
TRBJ2-2	TRBV20-1	TRBD1	many	CSARVPGQGPPFTGELFF	TGCAGTGCTAGAGTGCCGGGACAGGGGCCCCCTTTCACCGGGGAGCTGTTTTTT
TRBJ1-2	TRBV12-3/TRBV12-4	-	-	CASSLGFVAGNNYGHTF	TGTGCCAGCAGTTTAGGTTTTGTAGCGGGGAACAACTATGGCCACACCTTC
TRBJ2-7	TRBV28	TRBD2	many	CASREAGGGRPYEQYF	TGTGCCAGCAGAGAGGCGGGAGGGGGCCGTCCCTACGAGCAGTACTTC
TRBJ2-1	TRBV11-3	-	many	CASSPFRDNEQFF	TGTGCCAGCAGCCCCTTCCGGGACAATGAGCAGTTCTTC
TRBJ1-1	TRBV4-1	TRBD1	-	CAGSQDENRDRPRRAFF	TGTGCCGGCAGCCAAGATGAGAACCGGGACAGGCCGCGAAGAGCTTTCTTT
TRBJ2-7	TRBV7-2	-	few	CASSWRRISYEQYF	TGTGCCAGCAGCTGGAGACGTATTTCCTACGAGCAGTACTTC
TRBJ1-5	TRBV6-5	-	-	CASSYHDSQPQHF	TGTGCCAGCAGTTACCATGATTCTCAGCCCCAGCATTTT
TRBJ2-1	TRBV11-3	-	many	CASSLGVTGYNEQFF	TGTGCCAGCAGCTTAGGGGTTACGGGCTACAATGAGCAGTTCTTC
TRBJ2-3	TRBV10-3	-	-	CAISVTDTQYF	TGTGCCATCAGTGTTACAGATACGCAGTATTTT
TRBJ2-7	TRBV24-1	-	many	CATSDRREQYF	TGTGCCACCAGTGATCGTCGCGAGCAGTACTTC
TRBJ2-2	TRBV6-1	-	many	CASRGITGNTGELFF	TGTGCCAGCAGGGGAATTACAGGGAACACCGGGGAGCTGTTTTTT
TRBJ1-2	TRBV6-1	TRBD1	many	CASSKSGTGGAYGYTF	TGTGCCAGCAGTAAATCCGGGACAGGGGGCGCATATGGCTACACCTTC
TRBJ2-2	TRBV19	TRBD2	few	CASELAGNTGELFF	TGTGCTTCGGAGCTAGCGGGGAACACCGGGGAGCTGTTTTTT
TRBJ2-3	TRBV13	-	many	CASQRAGSTDTQYF	TGTGCCAGCCAGAGGGCAGGAAGCACAGATACGCAGTATTTT
TRBJ2-3	TRBV5-6	-	-	CASSFGGGYTDTQYF	TGTGCCAGCAGCTTTGGTGGCGGGTACACAGATACGCAGTATTTT
TRBJ2-7	TRBV30	TRBD1	many	CAWSSDRDEQYF	TGTGCCTGGAGTTCGGACAGGGACGAGCAGTACTTC
TRBJ2-3	TRBV5-6	TRBD2	few	CASSLAGRGTSGGTDTQYF	TGTGCCAGCAGCTTGGCCGGGAGGGGGACTAGCGGGGGTACAGATACGCAGTATTTT
TRBJ2-1	TRBV25-1	-	-	CASRFDSYEQFF	TGTGCCAGCAGGTTCGACAGCTACGAGCAGTTCTTC
TRBJ2-2	TRBV2	TRBD1	-	CASKGRTGAGGELFF	TGTGCCAGCAAAGGCAGGACAGGGGCGGGAGGGGAGCTGTTTTTT
TRBJ1-5	TRBV4-1	-	-	CASSQDRGQPQHF	TGCGCCAGCAGCCAAGATAGAGGTCAGCCCCAGCATTTT
TRBJ2-5	TRBV7-3	-	many	CASSLNALKETQYF	TGTGCCAGCAGCTTAAACGCCTTAAAAGAGACCCAGTACTTC